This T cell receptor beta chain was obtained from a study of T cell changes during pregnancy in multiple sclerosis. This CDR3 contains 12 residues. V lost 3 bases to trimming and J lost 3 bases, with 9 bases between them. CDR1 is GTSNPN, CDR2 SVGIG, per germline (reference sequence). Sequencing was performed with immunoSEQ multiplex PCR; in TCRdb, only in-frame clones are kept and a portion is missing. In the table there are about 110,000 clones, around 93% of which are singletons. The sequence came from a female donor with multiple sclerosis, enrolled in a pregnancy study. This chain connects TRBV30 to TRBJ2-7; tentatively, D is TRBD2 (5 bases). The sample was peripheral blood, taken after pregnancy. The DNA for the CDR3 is TGTGCCTGGAGGGGAAGCGGCTACGAGCAGTACTTC. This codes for CAWRGSGYEQYF.